This note documents a single TCR beta chain sequence. Its antigen is unknown. The study ran its PCR with 60 Vbeta and 13 Jbeta primers. Libraries were prepared by immunoSEQ multiplex PCR; TCRdb keeps only in-frame clonotypes and omits some of them. The table has more than 75,000 clones, roughly 86% seen once. Germline V gives CDR1 MNHNS, CDR2 SASEGT. V was clipped by 4 bases and J by 3 bases; unmatched bases: 5. The length of the CDR3 is 15 residues. These data come from a study of cytomegalovirus exposure and HLA in healthy donors. General observations from the study: A later analysis found most CMV-associated TCR beta chains apparently HLA-restricted. Sequencing likely generated an artifact that appeared as a cluster of highly shared sequence variants.

Sequencing was carried out using PBMCs. V gene TRBV6-1 combines with J gene TRBJ2-3; 9 bases line up with TRBD2. This TCR was sampled from a woman aged 18 to 35 in good health and CMV-seropositive. The CDR3 coding sequence is TGTGCCAGCAGTGCCTTAGCGGGAGTAACAGATACGCAGTATTTT. This codes for CASSALAGVTDTQYF.